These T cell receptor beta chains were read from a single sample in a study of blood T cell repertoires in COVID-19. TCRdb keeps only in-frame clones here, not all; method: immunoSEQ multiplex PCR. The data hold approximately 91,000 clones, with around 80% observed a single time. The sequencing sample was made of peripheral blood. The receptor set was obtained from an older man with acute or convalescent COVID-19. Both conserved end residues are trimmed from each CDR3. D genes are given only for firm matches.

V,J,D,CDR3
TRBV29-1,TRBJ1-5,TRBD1,SVGWGTGGDQPQH
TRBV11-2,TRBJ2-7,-,ASSPAGNSREQY
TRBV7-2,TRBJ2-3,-,ASSSYTDTQY
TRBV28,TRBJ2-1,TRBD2,ASSQLAGDLTYNEQF
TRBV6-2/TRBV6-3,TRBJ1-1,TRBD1,ASSGLLGQTMNTEAF
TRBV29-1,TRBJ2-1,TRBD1,SASTGTISYNEQF
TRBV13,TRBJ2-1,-,ASSSPGLPTYNEQF
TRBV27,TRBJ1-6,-,ASSITGRDSPLH
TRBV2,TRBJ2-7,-,ASRLLAEGGYEQY
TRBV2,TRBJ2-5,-,ASSKLETQY
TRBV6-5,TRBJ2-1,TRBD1,ASRTQGAYNEQF
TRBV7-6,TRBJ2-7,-,ASSLDTGSEQY
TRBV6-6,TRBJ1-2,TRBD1,ASSSAGGAGYGYT
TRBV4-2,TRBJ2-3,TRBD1,ASSQEVPRTGSTDTQY
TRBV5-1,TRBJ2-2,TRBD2,ASERLAGTNTGELF
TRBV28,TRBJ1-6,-,ASRTGSRSYNSPLH
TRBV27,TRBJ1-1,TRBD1,ASSLLNLPGQKNTEAF
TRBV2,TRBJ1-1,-,AISDSGNTEAF
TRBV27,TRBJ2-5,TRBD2,ASRGLALEETQY
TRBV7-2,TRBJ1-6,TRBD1,ASKIIDRGRNSPLH
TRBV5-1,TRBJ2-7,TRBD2,ASSWTPGLAGGGAYEQY
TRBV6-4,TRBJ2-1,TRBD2,ASSEVAGIFNEQF
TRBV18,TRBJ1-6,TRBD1,ASYGQDGGHNSPLH
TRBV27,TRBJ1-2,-,ASSPGYGYT
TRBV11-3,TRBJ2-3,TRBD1,ASSFRTGGNEGDTQY
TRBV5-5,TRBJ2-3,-,ASSLWGDNTDTQY
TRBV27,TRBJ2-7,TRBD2,ASSLAGAYEQY
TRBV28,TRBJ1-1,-,ASSRRDTEAF
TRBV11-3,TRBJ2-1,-,ASSSTGNSYNEQF
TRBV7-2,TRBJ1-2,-,ASSLRGARGYT
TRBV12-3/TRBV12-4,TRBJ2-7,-,ASSFLVGNEQY
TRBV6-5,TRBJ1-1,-,ASSRTPSAGSGAF
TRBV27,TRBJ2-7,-,ASSSGTHGVGEQY
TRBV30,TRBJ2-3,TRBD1,AWSHWGQGPVTQY
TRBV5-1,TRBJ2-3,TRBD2,ASSLASSGSDTQY
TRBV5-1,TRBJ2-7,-,ASSVPGESEQY
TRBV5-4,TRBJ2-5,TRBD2,ATRLRAGQETQY
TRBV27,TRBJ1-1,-,AVGGAGGTKAF
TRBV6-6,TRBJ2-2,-,ASRVAGVSSGELF
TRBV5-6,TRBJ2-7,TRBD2,ASSPGLEGSYEQY
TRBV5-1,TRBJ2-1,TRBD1,ASAQGAGSGTGVYNEQF
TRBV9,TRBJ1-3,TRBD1,ASSVAPGGLGGNTIY
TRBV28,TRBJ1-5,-,ASNPGGQPQH
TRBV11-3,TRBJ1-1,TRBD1,ASSLGRDRGMNTEAF
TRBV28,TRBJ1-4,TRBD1,ASSPRTGGDREKLF
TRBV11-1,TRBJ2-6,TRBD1,ATVETGAGANVLT
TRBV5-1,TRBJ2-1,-,ASSLGAFSYNEQF
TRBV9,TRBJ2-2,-,ASSVGRVNYGELF
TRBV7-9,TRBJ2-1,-,ASSLGPRRAHNEQF